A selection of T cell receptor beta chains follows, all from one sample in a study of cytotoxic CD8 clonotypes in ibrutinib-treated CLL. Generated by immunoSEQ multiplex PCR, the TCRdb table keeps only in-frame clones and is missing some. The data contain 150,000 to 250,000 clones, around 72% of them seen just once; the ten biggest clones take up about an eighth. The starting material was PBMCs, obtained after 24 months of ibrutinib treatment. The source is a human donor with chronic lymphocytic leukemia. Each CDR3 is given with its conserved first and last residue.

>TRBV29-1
CSAPPGWVNYGYTF
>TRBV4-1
CASSQAGQGANQPQHF
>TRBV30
CAWSPGDAAGYTF
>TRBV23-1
CASTGTSGKLDEQYF
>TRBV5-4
CASSWPGLAGREQYF
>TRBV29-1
CSLSHPNNEQFF
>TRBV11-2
CASSLPGGAGNTIYF
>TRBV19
CASSHVAVPFTEAFF
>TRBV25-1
CASSDSSGRGYTF
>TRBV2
CAITQGPTITDTQYF
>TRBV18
CASSPYRDSDEQYF
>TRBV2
CAISSGSYTQYF
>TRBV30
CAWSVRTGVAQPQHF
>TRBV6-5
CASRRTNSYNEQFF
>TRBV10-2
CASNRDTLYGYTF
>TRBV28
CASSFRGDRVYGYTF
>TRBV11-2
CASSFSVTDTQYF
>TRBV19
CASSTTSGGTTDTQYF
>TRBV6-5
CASSKIDRGGYGYTF
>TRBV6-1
CASSERAESYNEQFF
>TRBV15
CATSGQGLDRGASYNEQFF
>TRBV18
CASSPLAGVSYEQYF
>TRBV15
CATSSGTSGRISTDTQYF
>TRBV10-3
CAISESEVTNYGYTF